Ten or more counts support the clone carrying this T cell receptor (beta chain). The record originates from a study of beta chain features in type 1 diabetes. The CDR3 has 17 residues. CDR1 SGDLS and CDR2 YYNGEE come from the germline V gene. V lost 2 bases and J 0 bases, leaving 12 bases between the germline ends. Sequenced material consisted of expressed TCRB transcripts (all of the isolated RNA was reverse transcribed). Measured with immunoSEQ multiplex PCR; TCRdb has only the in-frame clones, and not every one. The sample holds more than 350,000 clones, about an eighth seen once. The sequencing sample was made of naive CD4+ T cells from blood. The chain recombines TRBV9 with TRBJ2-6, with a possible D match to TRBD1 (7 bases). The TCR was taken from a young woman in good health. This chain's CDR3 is CASSVAGGGSGANVLTF. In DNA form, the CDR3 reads TGTGCCAGCAGCGTGGCAGGGGGAGGCTCTGGGGCCAACGTCCTGACTTTC.